This TCR beta chain was sequenced for a study of identical twins (dated by TCRdb to about 2016). About the full investigation: The study deep-sequenced TCR alpha and beta repertoires from monozygotic twins, unrelated adults of various ages and cord blood to test whether fetal clonotypes persist. To rule out contamination, the twin experiments were replicated at different times with different library preparation protocols. What the research found in general, with its limitations: Invariant T cells such as MAIT and iNKT could partly confound zero-insertion analyses, though diverse VJ usage argued against this for most clonotypes. Out-of-frame TCR alpha sequences shared between twins showed an excess of low generation-probability sequences compared with coincidental sharing between unrelated individuals. In monozygotic twins, out-of-frame TCR alpha sharing was systematically underestimated by recombination models, although the models agreed with sharing between unrelated individuals. Because the same donors could not be followed over many years, conclusions were based on cross-sectional statistical analysis. Excess twin sharing in beta out-of-frame sequences was weaker because fewer shared sequences lowered the signal-to-noise ratio. Abundant cord blood beta clonotypes carried fewer insertions; young adult naive repertoires showed a weaker similar trend, while memory repertoires showed none.

All donors were healthy Caucasians. The twin cohort comprised three pairs of female monozygotic twins, all aged roughly 18 to 30 years. Positive isolation kits from Invitrogen were used to isolate the CD4+ and CD8+ T cell populations. Library prep was done by 5' RACE. The sample was run on an Illumina HiSeq 2000. A universal primer binding site was added through template switching, and the final cDNA carried a unique molecular identifier so that TCR cDNA molecules could be counted accurately. Specific primers in the conserved constant-segment region were used to synthesize first-strand cDNA for the TCR alpha and beta chains. To control for contamination, every cDNA library carried two barcodes: a SMART-Mk sample barcode plus Illumina barcodes. TruSeq adapter sequences along with Illumina sample barcodes were introduced in two successive PCR steps. The Illumina HiSeq platform was used with custom primers to sequence TCR alpha and beta cDNA libraries. On the authors' methods: MiGEC processed the raw reads to extract unique molecular identifiers, while MiXCR was used to determine the CDR3 positions. Recombination models were inferred per individual with the repgenHMM and IGoR tools using an EM algorithm. The tcR package in R was used for shared clonotype analysis, with sharing normalized by the product of cloneset sizes. Out-of-frame nonproductive sequences were analyzed to study raw recombination free of thymic and clonal selection effects. TCRdb redid the processing of the public reads, applying fastp at Q25 and MiXCR, and retained in-frame beta chains. Here each entry gathers all rows of one CDR3 protein and keeps the most common genes and DNA. In this record, the V and J calls reflect TCRdb's handling and not the investigators' own analysis. The sample table lists 200,000 to 300,000 distinct CDR3 sequences, 6% to 8.5% of them with a count of one. The ten top clones hold about 5.6% of the sample.

This clonotype turned up a few times. What this receptor recognizes is not known. No base quality information exists; no much larger clone differs at one position. For this chain, trimming is 1 base at the V end and 0 bases at the J end, and the number of junction bases without a gene match is 9. Reading the germline V gene (reference sequence) gives CDR1 SGHAT and CDR2 FQDESV. The CDR3, cysteine through phenylalanine, is 18 amino acids long. Of the read, only the CDR3 DNA is kept; its 54 bases are in frame from base 1. The same specimen was also included in a second study, on yellow fever vaccine responses in identical twins. As that second paper reports: According to the authors, the vaccine-induced T cell response in identical twins seemed to be partly convergent and partly specific to each individual. The study precisely tracked vaccine-responding T cell clones in identical twins.

The chain couples TRBV11-1 to TRBJ2-1, with 7 bases aligning to TRBD2. Material for sequencing was CD8+ T cells sorted from blood. The TCR originated in a woman aged 18-29 years in good health. The sequence in DNA is TGTGCCAGCAGCTTAGTAGGCGGGAGCGCAAGCTCCTACAATGAGCAGTTCTTC. Translation gives CASSLVGGSASSYNEQFF.